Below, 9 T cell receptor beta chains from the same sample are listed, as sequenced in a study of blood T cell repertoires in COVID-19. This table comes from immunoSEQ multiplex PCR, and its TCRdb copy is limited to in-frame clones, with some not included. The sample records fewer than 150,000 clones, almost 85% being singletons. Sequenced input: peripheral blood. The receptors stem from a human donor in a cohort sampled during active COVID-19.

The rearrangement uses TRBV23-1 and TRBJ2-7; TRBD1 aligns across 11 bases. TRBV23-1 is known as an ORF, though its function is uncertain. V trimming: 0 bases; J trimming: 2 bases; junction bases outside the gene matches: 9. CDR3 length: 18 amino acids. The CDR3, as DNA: TGCGCCAGCAGTCAATCATTGCCCCGGGACAGGGGGACCTACGAGCAGTACTTC. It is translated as CASSQSLPRDRGTYEQYF.

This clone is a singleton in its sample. The DNA for the CDR3 is TGTGCCAGCAGCGTGCTAGGGACTAGCACAGATACGCAGTATTTT. As protein: CASSVLGTSTDTQYF. The chain has TRBV9 and TRBJ2-3; perhaps TRBD2 as D (6 bases). This CDR3 is 15 amino acids long. Germline CDR1 reads SGDLS; CDR2 reads YYNGEE. Trimming took off 2 bases at V and 0 bases at J, with 10 bases between the two ends.

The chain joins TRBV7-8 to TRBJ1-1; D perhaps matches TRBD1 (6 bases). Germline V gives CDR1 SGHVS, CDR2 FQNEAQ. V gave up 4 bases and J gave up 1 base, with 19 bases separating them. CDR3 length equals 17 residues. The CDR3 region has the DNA TGTGCCAGCAGCTCACAGGGCGCCAAAGTTCGGAACACTGAAGCTTTCTTT. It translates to CASSSQGAKVRNTEAFF.

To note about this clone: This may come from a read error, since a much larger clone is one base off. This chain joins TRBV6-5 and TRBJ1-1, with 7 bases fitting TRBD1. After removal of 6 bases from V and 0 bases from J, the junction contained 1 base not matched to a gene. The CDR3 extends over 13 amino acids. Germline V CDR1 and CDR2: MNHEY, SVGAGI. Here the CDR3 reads CASRQGMNTEAFF. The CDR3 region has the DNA TGTGCCAGCAGACAGGGGATGAACACTGAAGCTTTCTTT.

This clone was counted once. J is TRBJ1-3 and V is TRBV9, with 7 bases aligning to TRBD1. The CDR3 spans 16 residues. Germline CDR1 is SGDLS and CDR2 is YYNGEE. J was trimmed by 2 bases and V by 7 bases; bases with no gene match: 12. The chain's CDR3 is CASSAAKGGAGNTIYF. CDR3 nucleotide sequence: TGTGCCAGCTCGGCCGCGAAAGGGGGCGCTGGAAACACCATATATTTT.

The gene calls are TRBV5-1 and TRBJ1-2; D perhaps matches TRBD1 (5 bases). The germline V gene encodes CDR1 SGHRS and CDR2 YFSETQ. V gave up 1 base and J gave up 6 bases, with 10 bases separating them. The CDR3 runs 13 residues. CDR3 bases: TGCGCCAGCAGCTTGTCAGGGAGGCATGGCTACACCTTC. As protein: CASSLSGRHGYTF.

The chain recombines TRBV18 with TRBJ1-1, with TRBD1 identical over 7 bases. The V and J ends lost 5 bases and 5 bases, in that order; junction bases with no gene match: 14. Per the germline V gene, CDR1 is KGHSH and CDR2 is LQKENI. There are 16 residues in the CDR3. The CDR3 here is CASSWKGAESGTEAFF. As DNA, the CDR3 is TGTGCCAGCTCATGGAAGGGGGCCGAGAGTGGGACTGAAGCTTTCTTT.

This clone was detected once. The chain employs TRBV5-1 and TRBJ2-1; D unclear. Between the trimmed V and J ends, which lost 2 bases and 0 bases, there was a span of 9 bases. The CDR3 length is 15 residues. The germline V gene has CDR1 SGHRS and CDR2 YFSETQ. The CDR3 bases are TGCGCCAGCAGCTTTCTCAGGCCCTCCTACAATGAGCAGTTCTTC. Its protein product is CASSFLRPSYNEQFF.

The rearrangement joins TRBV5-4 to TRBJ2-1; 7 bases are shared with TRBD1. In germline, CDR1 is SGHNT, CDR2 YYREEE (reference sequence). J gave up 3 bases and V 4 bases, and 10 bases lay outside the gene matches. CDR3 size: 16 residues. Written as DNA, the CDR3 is TGTGCCAGCAGCAGTAGTACAGGGGACCACTACAATGAGCAGTTCTTC. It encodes CASSSSTGDHYNEQFF.